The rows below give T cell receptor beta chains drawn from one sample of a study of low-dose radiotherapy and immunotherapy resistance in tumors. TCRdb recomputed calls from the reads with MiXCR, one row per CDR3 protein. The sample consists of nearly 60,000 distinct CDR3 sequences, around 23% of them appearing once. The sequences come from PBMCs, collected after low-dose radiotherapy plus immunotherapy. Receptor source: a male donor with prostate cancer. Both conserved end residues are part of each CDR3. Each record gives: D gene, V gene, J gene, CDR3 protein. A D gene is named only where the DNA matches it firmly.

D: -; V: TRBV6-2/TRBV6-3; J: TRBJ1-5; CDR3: CASSYGDSNQPQHF
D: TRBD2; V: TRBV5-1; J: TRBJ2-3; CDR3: CASSTWTSGSDTQYF
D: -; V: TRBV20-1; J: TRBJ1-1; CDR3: CSASRGAQTEAFF
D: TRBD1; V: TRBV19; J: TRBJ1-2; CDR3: CASTLSNPRTGAGYTF
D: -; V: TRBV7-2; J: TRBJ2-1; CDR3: CASTPSRGEQFF
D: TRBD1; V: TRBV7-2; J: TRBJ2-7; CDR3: CASSFLTGSEQYF
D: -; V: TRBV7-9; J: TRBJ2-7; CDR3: CASSKSTESYEQYF
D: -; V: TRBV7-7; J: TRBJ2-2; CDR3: CASRKRENTGELFF
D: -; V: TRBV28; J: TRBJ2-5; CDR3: CASSHQRTAQETQYF
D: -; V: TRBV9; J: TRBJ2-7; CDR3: CASSVRDGGTYEQYF
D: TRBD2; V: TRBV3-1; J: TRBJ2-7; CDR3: CASSPRLGLAKTYEQYF
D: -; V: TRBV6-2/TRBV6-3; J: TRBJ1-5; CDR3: CASSPSGLSNQPQHF
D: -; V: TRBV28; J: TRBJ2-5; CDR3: CASSLYQETQYF
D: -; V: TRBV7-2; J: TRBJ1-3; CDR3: CASRLDRSSGNTIYF
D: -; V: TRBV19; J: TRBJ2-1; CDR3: CASRSPHNEQFF
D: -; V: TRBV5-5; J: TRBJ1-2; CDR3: CASSTRQPYGYTF
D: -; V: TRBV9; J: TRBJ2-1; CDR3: CASSVARSNEQFF
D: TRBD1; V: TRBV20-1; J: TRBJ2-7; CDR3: CSASLGQGTYEQYF
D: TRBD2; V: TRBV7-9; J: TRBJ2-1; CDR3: CASSLDGGSYNEQFF
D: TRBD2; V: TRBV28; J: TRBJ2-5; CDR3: CASSPSASGQETKYF
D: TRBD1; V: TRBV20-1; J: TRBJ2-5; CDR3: CSARDGQGAEETQYF
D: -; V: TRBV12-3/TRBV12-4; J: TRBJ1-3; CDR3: CASSAGPLRSGNTIYF
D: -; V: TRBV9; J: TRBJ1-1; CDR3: CASSVGIGVNTEAFF
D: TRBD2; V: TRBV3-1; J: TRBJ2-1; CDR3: CASSPETGLADEQFF
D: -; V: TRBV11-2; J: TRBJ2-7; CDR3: CASSVKYEQYF
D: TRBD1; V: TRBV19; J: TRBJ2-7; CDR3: CASSTPGTGASYEQYF
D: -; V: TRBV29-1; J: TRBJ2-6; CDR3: CSVEETGANVLTF
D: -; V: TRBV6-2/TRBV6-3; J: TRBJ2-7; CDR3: CASSYFPTQQYF
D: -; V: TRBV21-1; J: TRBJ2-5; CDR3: CASSKGLAGRETQYF
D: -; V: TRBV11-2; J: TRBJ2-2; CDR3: CASSHASRGGPPGSCFF
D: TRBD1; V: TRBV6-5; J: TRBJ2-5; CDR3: CATNRGETQYF
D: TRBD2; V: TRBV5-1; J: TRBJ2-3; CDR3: CASSLTRLAGADTDTQYF
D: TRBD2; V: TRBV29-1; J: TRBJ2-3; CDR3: CSGGGGSGTDTQYF
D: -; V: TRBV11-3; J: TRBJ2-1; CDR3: CASSLGQTVGSYNEQFF
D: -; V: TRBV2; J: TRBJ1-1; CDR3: CASSEIGLRTTEAFF
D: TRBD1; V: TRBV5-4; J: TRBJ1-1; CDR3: CASSRPTGGVGTEAFF
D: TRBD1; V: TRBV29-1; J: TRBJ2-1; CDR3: CSGDSHNEQFF
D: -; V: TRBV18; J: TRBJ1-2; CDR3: CASSSQLSYTF
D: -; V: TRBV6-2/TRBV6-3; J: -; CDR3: CASSYSKAGRETQYF
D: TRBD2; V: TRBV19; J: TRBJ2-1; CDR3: CASTSGGASYNEQFF
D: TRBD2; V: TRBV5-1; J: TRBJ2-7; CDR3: CASSPGGAKYELYF
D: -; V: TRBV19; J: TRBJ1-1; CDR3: CASSIFLSTEAFF
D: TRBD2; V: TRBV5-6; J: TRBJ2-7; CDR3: CASSNGLAGGYEQYF
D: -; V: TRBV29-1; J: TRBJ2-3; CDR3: CSADTQYF
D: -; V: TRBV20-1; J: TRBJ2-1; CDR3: CSASQGGAGVRSEQFF
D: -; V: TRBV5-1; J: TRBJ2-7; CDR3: CASSSQGLGIDEQYF
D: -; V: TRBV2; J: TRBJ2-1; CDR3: CASSGLNEQFF
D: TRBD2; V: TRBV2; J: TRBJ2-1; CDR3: CASRTSGGVTEQFF
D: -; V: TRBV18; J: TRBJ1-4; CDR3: CASSRLPLQGIEKLFF
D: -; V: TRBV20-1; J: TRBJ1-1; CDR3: CSARPASGMTEAFF
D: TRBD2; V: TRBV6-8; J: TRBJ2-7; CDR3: CASSPIRTSGSYEQYF